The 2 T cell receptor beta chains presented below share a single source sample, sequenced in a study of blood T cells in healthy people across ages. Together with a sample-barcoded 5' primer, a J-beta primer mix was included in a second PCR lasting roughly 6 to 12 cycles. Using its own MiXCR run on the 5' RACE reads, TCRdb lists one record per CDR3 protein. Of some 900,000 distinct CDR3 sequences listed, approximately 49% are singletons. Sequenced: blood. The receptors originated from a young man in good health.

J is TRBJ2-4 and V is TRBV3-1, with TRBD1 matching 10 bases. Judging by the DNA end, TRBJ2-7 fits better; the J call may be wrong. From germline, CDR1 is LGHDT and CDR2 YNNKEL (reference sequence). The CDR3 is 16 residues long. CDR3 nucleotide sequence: TGTGCCAGCAGCCAAGAGGGGACAGGGGTCGGCTACGAGCAGTACTTC. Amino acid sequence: CASSQEGTGVGYEQYF.

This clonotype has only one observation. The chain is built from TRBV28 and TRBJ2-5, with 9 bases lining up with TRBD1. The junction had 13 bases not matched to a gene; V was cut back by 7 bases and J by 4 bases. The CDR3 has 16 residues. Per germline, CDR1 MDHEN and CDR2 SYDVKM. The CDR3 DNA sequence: TGTGCCAGCACCCGATCGGGACAGGGCGTAGGAGAGACCCAGTACTTC. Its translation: CASTRSGQGVGETQYF.